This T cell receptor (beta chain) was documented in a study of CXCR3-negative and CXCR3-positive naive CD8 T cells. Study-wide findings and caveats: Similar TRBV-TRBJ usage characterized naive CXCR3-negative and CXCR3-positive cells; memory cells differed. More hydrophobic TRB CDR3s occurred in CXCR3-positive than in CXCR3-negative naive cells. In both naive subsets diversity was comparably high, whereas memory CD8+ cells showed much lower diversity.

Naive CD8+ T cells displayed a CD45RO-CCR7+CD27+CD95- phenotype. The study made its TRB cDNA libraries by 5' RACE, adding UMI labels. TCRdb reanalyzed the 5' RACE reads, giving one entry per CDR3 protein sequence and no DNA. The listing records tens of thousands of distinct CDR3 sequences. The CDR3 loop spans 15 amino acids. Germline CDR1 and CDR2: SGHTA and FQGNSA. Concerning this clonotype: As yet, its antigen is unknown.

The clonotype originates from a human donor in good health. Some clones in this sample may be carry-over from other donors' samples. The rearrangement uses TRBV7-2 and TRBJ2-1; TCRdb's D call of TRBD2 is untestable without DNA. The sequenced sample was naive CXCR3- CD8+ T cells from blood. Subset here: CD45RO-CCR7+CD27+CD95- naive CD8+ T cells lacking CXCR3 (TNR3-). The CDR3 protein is CASSEIAGGYNEQFF.